Listed below are T cell receptor beta chains from one sample, sequenced in a study of cytomegalovirus exposure and HLA in healthy donors. TCRdb's copy holds only in-frame clones and misses some; the assay was immunoSEQ multiplex PCR. The sample holds roughly 150,000 clones; roughly 80% are singletons and the top ten take 2.2%. Sequencing was carried out using PBMCs. The receptors were gathered from a man aged 25-45 years in good health and CMV-seronegative. CDR3s include the opening cysteine and the closing phenylalanine or tryptophan. D genes are given only for firm matches.

NA | 16 | TRBJ1-1 | TRBV5-1 | CASRSEGWTMNTEAFF
NA | 15 | TRBJ1-3 | TRBV18 | CASSPRDGSGNTIYF
NA | 14 | TRBJ2-1 | TRBV10-2 | CASSESSLYNEQFF
TRBD2 | 15 | TRBJ2-7 | TRBV19 | CASSARGRGAYEQYF
TRBD2 | 13 | TRBJ2-3 | TRBV6-1 | CASSGTSADTQYF
NA | 13 | TRBJ1-5 | TRBV28 | CASSFPGNQPQHF
TRBD2 | 15 | TRBJ2-1 | TRBV6-4 | CASSILAGLYNEQFF
NA | 14 | TRBJ2-5 | TRBV27 | CASSLFQGGETQYF
TRBD1 | 15 | TRBJ1-5 | TRBV19 | CATGQGAHRGQPQHF
TRBD1 | 13 | TRBJ2-7 | TRBV5-1 | CASRRGQGDEQYF
NA | 14 | TRBJ2-1 | TRBV5-6 | CASSLATATWGQFF
NA | 12 | TRBJ1-3 | TRBV30 | CAWSGSGNTIYF
TRBD2 | 14 | TRBJ2-2 | TRBV6-4 | CASSDGTSAGELFF
NA | 14 | TRBJ2-5 | TRBV19 | CASSSGAVGETQYF
TRBD1 | 15 | TRBJ2-1 | TRBV5-1 | CASSLDGTGNNEQFF
TRBD2 | 19 | TRBJ2-3 | TRBV13 | CASSEVPGLAGGNTDTQYF
TRBD1 | 14 | TRBJ2-7 | TRBV18 | CASSPGTGGLEQYF
NA | 15 | TRBJ2-2 | TRBV6-6 | CAGLEGRGDTGELFF
NA | 14 | TRBJ1-3 | TRBV5-1 | CASSLQGTGNTIYF
NA | 13 | TRBJ1-2 | TRBV6-1 | CASASTGYYGYTF
TRBD1 | 18 | TRBJ2-5 | TRBV14 | CASSQDRGTGDVQETQYF
NA | 14 | TRBJ1-1 | TRBV28 | CASSFRDLNTEAFF
TRBD1 | 14 | TRBJ2-3 | TRBV28 | CASSSGQDADTQYF
NA | 15 | TRBJ1-1 | TRBV7-9 | CASSFKTGRNTEAFF
NA | 13 | TRBJ2-7 | TRBV6-1 | CASSDIGGYEQYF
NA | 12 | TRBJ1-2 | TRBV28 | CASFQSTYGYTF